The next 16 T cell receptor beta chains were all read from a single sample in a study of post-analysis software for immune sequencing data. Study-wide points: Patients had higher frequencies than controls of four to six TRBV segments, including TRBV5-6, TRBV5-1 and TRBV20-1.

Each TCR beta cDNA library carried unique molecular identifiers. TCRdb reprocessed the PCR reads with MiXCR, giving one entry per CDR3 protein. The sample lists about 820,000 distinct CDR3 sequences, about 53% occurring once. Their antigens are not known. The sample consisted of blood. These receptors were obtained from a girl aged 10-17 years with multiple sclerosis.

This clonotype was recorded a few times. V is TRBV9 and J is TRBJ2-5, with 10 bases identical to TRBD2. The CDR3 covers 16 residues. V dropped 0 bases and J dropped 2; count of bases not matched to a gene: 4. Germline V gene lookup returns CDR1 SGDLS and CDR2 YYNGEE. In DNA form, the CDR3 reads TGTGCCAGCAGCGTAGACATAGCGGGGGGACAAGAGACCCAGTACTTC. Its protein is CASSVDIAGGQETQYF.

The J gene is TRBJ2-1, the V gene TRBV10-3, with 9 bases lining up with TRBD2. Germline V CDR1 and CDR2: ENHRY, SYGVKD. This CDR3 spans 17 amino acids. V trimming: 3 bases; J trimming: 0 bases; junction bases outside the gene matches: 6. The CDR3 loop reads CAISDGGRAGSYNEQFF. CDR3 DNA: TGTGCCATCAGTGATGGCGGGAGGGCCGGCTCCTACAATGAGCAGTTCTTC.

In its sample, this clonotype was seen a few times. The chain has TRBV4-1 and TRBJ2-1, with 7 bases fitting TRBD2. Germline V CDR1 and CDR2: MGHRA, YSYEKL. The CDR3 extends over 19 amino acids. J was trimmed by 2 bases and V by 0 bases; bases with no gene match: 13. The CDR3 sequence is CASSQDKGVAGFPYNEQFF. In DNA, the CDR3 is TGCGCCAGCAGCCAAGATAAAGGGGTAGCGGGTTTCCCCTACAATGAGCAGTTCTTC.

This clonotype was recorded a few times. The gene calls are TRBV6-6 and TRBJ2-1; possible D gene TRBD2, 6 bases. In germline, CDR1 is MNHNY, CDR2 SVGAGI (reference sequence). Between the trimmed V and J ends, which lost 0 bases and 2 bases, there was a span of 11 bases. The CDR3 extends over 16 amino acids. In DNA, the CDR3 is TGTGCCAGCAGTTACTCGGGTAGCGGCACCTACAATGAGCAGTTCTTC. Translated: CASSYSGSGTYNEQFF.

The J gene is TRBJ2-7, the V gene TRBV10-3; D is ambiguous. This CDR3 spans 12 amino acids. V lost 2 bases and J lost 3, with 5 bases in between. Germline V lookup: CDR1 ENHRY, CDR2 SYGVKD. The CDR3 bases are TGTGCCATCAGTGAGAGGCTCTACGAGCAGTACTTC. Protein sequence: CAISERLYEQYF.

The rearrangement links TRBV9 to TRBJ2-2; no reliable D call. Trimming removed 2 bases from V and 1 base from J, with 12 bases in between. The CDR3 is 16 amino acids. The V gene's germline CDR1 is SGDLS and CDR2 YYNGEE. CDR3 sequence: CASSVVSVLNTGELFF. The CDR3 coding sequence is TGTGCCAGCAGCGTGGTAAGCGTACTGAACACCGGGGAGCTGTTTTTT. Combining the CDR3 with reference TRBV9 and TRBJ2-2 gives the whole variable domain DSGVTQTPKHLITATGQRVTLRCSPRSGDLSVYWYQQSLDQGLQFLIQYYNGEERAKGNILERFSAQQFPDLHSELNLSSLELGDSALYFCASSVVSVLNTGELFFGEGSRLTVL.

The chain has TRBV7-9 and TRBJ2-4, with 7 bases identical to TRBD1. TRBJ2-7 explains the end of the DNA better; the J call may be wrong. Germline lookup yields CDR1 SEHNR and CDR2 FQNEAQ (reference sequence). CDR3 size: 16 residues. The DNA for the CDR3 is TGTGCCAGCAGCTTAGTCACTGGGACAGCAAATTACGAGCAGTACTTC. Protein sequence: CASSLVTGTANYEQYF.

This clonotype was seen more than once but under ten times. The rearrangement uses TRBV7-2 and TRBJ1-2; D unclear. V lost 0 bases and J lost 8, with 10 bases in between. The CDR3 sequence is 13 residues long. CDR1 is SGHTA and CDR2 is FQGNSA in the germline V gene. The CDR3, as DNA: TGTGCCAGCAGCTTAGCAGCGACCTACGGCTACACCTTC. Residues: CASSLAATYGYTF.

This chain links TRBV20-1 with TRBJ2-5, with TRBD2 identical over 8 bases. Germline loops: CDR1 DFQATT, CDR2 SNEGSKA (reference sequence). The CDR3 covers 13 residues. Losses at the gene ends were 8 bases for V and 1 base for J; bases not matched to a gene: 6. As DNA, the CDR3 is TGCAGTAGAAGGACTAGCAGCCAAGAGACCCAGTACTTC. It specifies CSRRTSSQETQYF.

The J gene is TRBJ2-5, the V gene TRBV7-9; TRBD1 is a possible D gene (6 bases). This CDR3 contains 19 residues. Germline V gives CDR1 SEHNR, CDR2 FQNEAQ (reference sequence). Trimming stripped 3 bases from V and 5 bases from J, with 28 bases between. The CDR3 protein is CASSFGWTVEWSLRETQYF. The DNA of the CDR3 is TGTGCCAGCAGCTTTGGATGGACAGTGGAATGGAGCCTCCGGGAGACCCAGTACTTC. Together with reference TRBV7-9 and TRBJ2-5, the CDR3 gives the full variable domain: DTGVSQNPRHKITKRGQNVTFRCDPISEHNRLYWYRQTLGQGPEFLTYFQNEAQLEKSRLLSDRFSAERPKGSFSTLEIQRTEQGDSAMYLCASSFGWTVEWSLRETQYFGPGTRLLVL.

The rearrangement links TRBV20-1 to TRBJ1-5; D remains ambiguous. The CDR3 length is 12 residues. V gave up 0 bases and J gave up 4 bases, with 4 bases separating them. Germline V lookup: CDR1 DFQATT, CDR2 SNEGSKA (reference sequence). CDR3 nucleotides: TGCAGTGCTAGAGAGCATAATCAGCCCCAGCATTTT. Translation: CSAREHNQPQHF.

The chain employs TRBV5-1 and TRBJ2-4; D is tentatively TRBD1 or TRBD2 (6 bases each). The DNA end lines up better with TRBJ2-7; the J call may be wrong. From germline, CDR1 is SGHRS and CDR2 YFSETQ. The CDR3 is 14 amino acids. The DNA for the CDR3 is TGCGCCAGCACCGCGAGGGGGGCGCTTTCCGAGCAGTACTTC. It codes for CASTARGALSEQYF.

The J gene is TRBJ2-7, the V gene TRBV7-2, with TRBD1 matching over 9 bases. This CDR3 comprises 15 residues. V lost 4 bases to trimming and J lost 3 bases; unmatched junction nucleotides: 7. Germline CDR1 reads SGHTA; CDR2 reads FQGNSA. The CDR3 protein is CASSSQQGALYEQYF. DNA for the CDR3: TGTGCCAGCAGCTCCCAACAGGGGGCCCTCTACGAGCAGTACTTC.

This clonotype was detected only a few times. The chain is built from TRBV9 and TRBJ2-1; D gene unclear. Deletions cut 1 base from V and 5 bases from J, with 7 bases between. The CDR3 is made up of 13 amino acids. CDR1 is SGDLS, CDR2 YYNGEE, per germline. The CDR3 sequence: CASSVRPNNEQFF. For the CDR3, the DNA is TGTGCCAGCAGCGTAAGACCGAACAATGAGCAGTTCTTC.

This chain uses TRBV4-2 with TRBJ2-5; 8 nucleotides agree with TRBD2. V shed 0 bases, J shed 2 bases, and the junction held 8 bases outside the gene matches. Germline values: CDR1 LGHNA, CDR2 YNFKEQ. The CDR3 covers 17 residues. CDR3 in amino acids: CASSQETTRGGQETQYF. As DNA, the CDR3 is TGTGCCAGCAGCCAAGAAACTACCCGGGGGGGACAAGAGACCCAGTACTTC.

The CDR3 DNA is TGCAGCGTTGAGTCTGGGTCCAAAAACATTCAGTACTTC. This codes for CSVESGSKNIQYF. J is TRBJ2-4 and V is TRBV29-1; D not certain. The V and J ends lost 3 bases and 2 bases respectively, with 8 bases between them. Germline CDR1 is SQVTM and CDR2 is ANQGSEA. This CDR3 has 13 residues.